What follows are 22 T cell receptor beta chains derived from one specimen sequenced in a study of cytomegalovirus exposure and HLA in healthy donors. Primers included in the PCR were 60 Vbeta and 13 Jbeta primers. The assay was immunoSEQ multiplex PCR, and TCRdb's table has in-frame clones only and misses some. This sample has roughly 110,000 clones, with roughly four fifths found just once. Input material: PBMCs. The receptors derive from a male donor in good health and CMV-seropositive.

The chain recombines TRBV14 with TRBJ2-2; the match to TRBD2 covers 9 bases. This CDR3 has 16 residues. With 4 bases clipped from V and 5 bases from J, the junction kept 8 bases outside the gene matches. In germline, CDR1 is SGHDN, CDR2 FVKESK. This chain's CDR3 is CASSRGLALRTGELFF. In nucleotides, the CDR3 is TGTGCCAGCAGCCGTGGACTAGCGCTAAGAACCGGGGAGCTGTTTTTT.

V gene TRBV4-1 combines with J gene TRBJ2-1, with 9 bases that match TRBD2. The V gene end was trimmed by 6 bases and the J gene end by 10 bases; junction bases not matched to a gene: 13. This CDR3 contains 15 residues. The V gene's germline CDR1 is MGHRA and CDR2 YSYEKL. CDR3 coding DNA: TGCGCCAGCAGTTCCCAGACGCCGGCGGGGGGGGAGCAGTTCTTC. Translation: CASSSQTPAGGEQFF.

The chain has TRBV4-1 and TRBJ1-1; TRBD1 matches 9 bases. This CDR3 is 15 amino acids long. Germline CDR1 reads MGHRA; CDR2 reads YSYEKL. Trimming at V came to 4 bases and at J to 4 bases, leaving 7 bases not matched to a gene. The CDR3 loop reads CASSLQGAGGTEAFF. CDR3 in DNA: TGCGCCAGCAGCCTACAGGGGGCGGGGGGCACTGAAGCTTTCTTT.

The genes are TRBV14 and TRBJ2-3; D may be TRBD2 (6 bases). The CDR3 length is 15 residues. Per germline, CDR1 SGHDN and CDR2 FVKESK. V lost 5 bases and J 6 bases, leaving 18 bases between the germline ends. In nucleotides, the CDR3 is TGTGCCAGCAGCTTCTTGACTAGATCTGTGGATACGCAGTATTTT. It codes for CASSFLTRSVDTQYF.

J is TRBJ2-2 and V is TRBV27; 7 nucleotides line up with TRBD1. The V segment lost 2 bases and the J segment 2 bases; nucleotides outside the gene matches: 5. The CDR3 is 16 amino acids. Germline CDR1 is MNHEY and CDR2 is SMNVEV (reference sequence). The CDR3 reads CASSLRDRPNTGELFF. DNA for the CDR3: TGTGCCAGCAGTTTAAGGGACAGACCTAACACCGGGGAGCTGTTTTTT.

This clone was detected a few times. V and J are TRBV30 and TRBJ2-2; 14 nucleotides line up with TRBD2. Germline V lookup: CDR1 GTSNPN, CDR2 SVGIG (reference sequence). The V segment lost 2 bases and the J segment 6 bases; nucleotides outside the gene matches: 5. There are 16 residues in the CDR3. The CDR3 protein is CAWSPQGLAGAGELFF. As DNA, the CDR3 is TGTGCCTGGAGTCCACAGGGACTAGCGGGAGCCGGGGAGCTGTTTTTT.

V is TRBV6-6 and J is TRBJ2-1; TRBD1 matches at 9 bases. With V trimmed by 6 bases and J by 7 bases, 13 bases remained unmatched. Germline CDR1 and CDR2: MNHNY and SVGAGI (reference sequence). The CDR3 consists of 16 residues. CDR3 sequence reads: CASRPSGTGIGNEQFF. The CDR3 region has the DNA TGTGCCAGCAGGCCATCCGGGACAGGGATTGGGAATGAGCAGTTCTTC.

On this clone: Other DNA sequences of this sample code for an identical CDR3. This chain connects TRBV27 to TRBJ1-1; weak D call: TRBD1 (6 bases). Between the trimmed V and J ends, which lost 3 bases and 8 bases, there was a span of 7 bases. The CDR3 runs 11 residues. The germline V gene has CDR1 MNHEY and CDR2 SMNVEV (reference sequence). The DNA of the CDR3 is TGTGCCAGCAGTTTTGGGACAGAAGCTTTCTTT. Protein sequence: CASSFGTEAFF.

The CDR3 sequence is CASRLTGGGTEAFF. The CDR3 bases are TGCGCCAGCAGGTTGACAGGGGGCGGCACTGAAGCTTTCTTT. V gene TRBV5-1 combines with J gene TRBJ1-1; 10 bases align to TRBD1. This CDR3 spans 14 amino acids. In germline, CDR1 is SGHRS, CDR2 YFSETQ. V dropped 5 bases and J dropped 4; count of bases not matched to a gene: 5.

This clone was detected once. The chain recombines TRBV5-1 with TRBJ2-2; no clear D gene. Trimming removed 5 bases at V and 3 bases at J, with 5 bases between. The germline V gene has CDR1 SGHRS and CDR2 YFSETQ. There are 12 residues in the CDR3. CDR3 coding DNA: TGCGCCAGCAGTGACTACACCGGGGAGCTGTTTTTT. This translates into CASSDYTGELFF.

The J gene is TRBJ2-7, the V gene TRBV2; 11 positions match TRBD1. CDR1 SNHLY and CDR2 FYNNEI come from the germline V gene. The CDR3 runs 14 residues. The J segment lost 6 bases and the V segment lost 5 bases, leaving 6 bases of the junction unmatched. CDR3 in DNA: TGTGCCAGCAGTAGGACAGGGGGCGGATGCGAGCAGTACTTC. It encodes CASSRTGGGCEQYF.

With respect to this clone: One end of the junction varies from germline; a read error may be responsible. V usage is TRBV5-4 and J usage is TRBJ1-1; maybe TRBD1 (6 bases). The CDR3 runs 14 residues. The V gene's germline CDR1 is SGHNT and CDR2 YYREEE (reference sequence). Here the CDR3 reads CASSSTGQNTEDFF. The CDR3 DNA is TGTGCCAGCAGCTCTACTGGACAGAACACTGAAGATTTCTTT.

The V call is TRBV5-4, the J call TRBJ2-7; TRBD2 matches at 9 bases. Germline CDR1 reads SGHNT; CDR2 reads YYREEE (reference sequence). V lost 0 bases and J lost 2; bases outside the gene matches: 3. CDR3 length: 15 amino acids. The CDR3 here is CASSLVSGGPYEQYF. The DNA for the CDR3 is TGTGCCAGCAGCTTGGTTAGCGGGGGCCCCTACGAGCAGTACTTC.

This sequence joins TRBV7-3 and TRBJ2-7; 8 bases align to TRBD2. The junction had 10 bases not matched to a gene; V was cut back by 5 bases and J by 1 base. Germline V lookup: CDR1 SGHTA, CDR2 FQGTGA. CDR3 size: 16 residues. The CDR3 nucleotides are TGTGCCAGCAGCCCTTTCCCTCCTAGCGGGTCCTACGAGCAGTACTTC. Amino acid sequence: CASSPFPPSGSYEQYF.

A remark on this clone: A junction end diverges from the germline sequence, so it may reflect a read error. The chain carries TRBV7-9 and TRBJ1-2, with 8 bases matching TRBD1. Germline V gene sequence: CDR1 SEHNR, CDR2 FQNEAQ (reference sequence). The CDR3 runs to 14 residues. The CDR3: CASSATRTGSGYPF. As DNA, the CDR3 is TGTGCCAGCAGCGCGACCAGGACAGGGAGTGGCTACCCCTTC.

The chain links TRBV7-9 to TRBJ1-5, with D maybe TRBD1 (5 bases). This CDR3 region has 16 residues. The germline V gene encodes CDR1 SEHNR and CDR2 FQNEAQ (reference sequence). V lost 6 bases, J lost 6 bases, and 21 bases lay in between. CDR3 protein: CASSSGASGVTQPQHF. In DNA form, the CDR3 reads TGTGCCAGCAGTTCTGGGGCCTCTGGGGTGACTCAGCCCCAGCATTTT.

This clone was observed a few times. J is TRBJ1-2 and V is TRBV27; D possibly corresponds to TRBD1 (5 bases). CDR3 length equals 12 residues. V dropped 5 bases and J dropped 4 bases, with 8 bases sitting between them. The germline V gene encodes CDR1 MNHEY and CDR2 SMNVEV (reference sequence). The CDR3 protein is CASSDTGYGYTF. The CDR3 DNA reads as TGTGCCAGCAGTGACACAGGCTATGGCTACACCTTC.

This clone was counted a few times. V and J are TRBV29-1 and TRBJ1-1; unclear D gene. Germline CDR1 and CDR2: SQVTM and ANQGSEA. This CDR3 has 11 amino acids. CDR3 residues: CSARYIAEAFF. In DNA, the CDR3 is TGCAGTGCGCGGTATATCGCTGAAGCTTTCTTT. Using reference TRBV29-1 and TRBJ1-1 for the parts outside the CDR3, the full variable domain is SAVISQKPSRDICQRGTSLTIQCQVDSQVTMMFWYRQQPGQSLTLIATANQGSEATYESGFVIDKFPISRPNLTFSTLTVSNMSPEDSSIYLCSARYIAEAFFGQGTRLTVV.

In this sample, this clone turned up once. This chain joins TRBV5-1 and TRBJ2-2, with TRBD2 matching over 8 bases. The CDR3 is 17 amino acids. The germline gives CDR1 SGHRS, CDR2 YFSETQ. The V gene end was trimmed by 2 bases and the J gene end by 3 bases; junction bases not matched to a gene: 9. This CDR3 is CASSFFPAGVDTGELFF. The DNA of the CDR3 is TGCGCCAGCAGCTTTTTCCCAGCGGGAGTCGACACCGGGGAGCTGTTTTTT.

V usage is TRBV13 and J usage is TRBJ1-1; 7 bases are shared with TRBD1. This CDR3 has 15 residues. Per germline, CDR1 PRHDT and CDR2 FYEKMQ (reference sequence). V was pared by 0 bases and J by 0 bases, with 1 base of the junction left unmatched. The CDR3 DNA follows: TGTGCCAGCAGCTTAGGACAGGGGTTGAACACTGAAGCTTTCTTT. This gives the protein CASSLGQGLNTEAFF.

The V gene is TRBV28, the J gene TRBJ1-1; 7 bases are a match to TRBD1. Per germline, CDR1 MDHEN and CDR2 SYDVKM. The CDR3 consists of 12 residues. Trimming at V came to 8 bases and at J to 6 bases, leaving 6 bases not matched to a gene. CDR3 amino acids: CASEGQSPEAFF. The CDR3 DNA reads as TGTGCCAGCGAGGGACAGTCTCCTGAAGCTTTCTTT.

This clone was recorded a few times. This rearrangement joins TRBV14 to TRBJ1-1; D is perhaps TRBD1 (5 bases). Trimming took off 1 base at V and 0 bases at J, with 9 bases between the two ends. The CDR3 has 15 residues. Germline CDR1 reads SGHDN; CDR2 reads FVKESK. The CDR3 sequence: CASSQAGALNTEAFF. DNA for the CDR3: TGTGCCAGCAGCCAAGCTGGGGCACTGAACACTGAAGCTTTCTTT.